These T cell receptor beta chains were read from a single sample in a study of blood T cells in healthy people across ages. TCRdb re-derived calls from the 5' RACE reads in MiXCR, one entry per CDR3 protein. Here the sample spans 1,100,000 or so distinct CDR3 sequences, 35% to 55% being singletons. Sequencing input: blood. The receptors originated from a woman aged 60-75 years in good health. The CDR3 runs from the conserved cysteine through the conserved F or W. A D gene is named only where the DNA matches it firmly. Some rows have no size entry. The others give once, few or many, or a class for an expanded clone.

CDR3 length	V gene	J gene	D gene	clone size	CDR3 DNA	CDR3 protein
16	TRBV9	TRBJ2-1	TRBD2	-	TGTGCCAGCAGCGTAGTGCCTAGCGGGGCTTACAATGAGCAGTTCTTC	CASSVVPSGAYNEQFF
12	TRBV29-1	TRBJ2-7	TRBD2	-	TGCAGCGTCCTAGCGGGAGCCCACGCGCAGTACTTC	CSVLAGAHAQYF
15	TRBV20-1	TRBJ2-1	-	-	TGCAGTGCTCCACCCCGAGGGGCACCTTGGGAGACCCAGTTCTTC	CSAPPRGAPWETQFF
16	TRBV27	TRBJ2-5	-	many	TGTGCCAGCAGTCTCCTCCCGTTCAGGGAAGGAGAGACCCAGTACTTC	CASSLLPFREGETQYF
14	TRBV20-1	TRBJ2-7	-	-	TGCAGTGCTGCTACCGACCCCTGGACCTACGAGCAGTACTTC	CSAATDPWTYEQYF
14	TRBV7-2	TRBJ2-1	TRBD2	few	TGTGCCAGCAGCTCACCGGGACTAGCTCATGAGCAGTTCTTC	CASSSPGLAHEQFF
16	TRBV6-5	TRBJ2-3	TRBD2	-	TGTGCCAGCAGTTTGACCGGGACTAGCTATACAGATACGCAGTATTTT	CASSLTGTSYTDTQYF
18	TRBV7-8	TRBJ2-3	TRBD2	-	TGTGCCAGCAGCTTATTTCTAGCGGGAGGAAAACTCACAGATACGCAGTATTTT	CASSLFLAGGKLTDTQYF
15	TRBV3-1	TRBJ2-5	TRBD2	-	TGTGCCAGCAACACCCTACGGGAGGTCCAAGAGACCCAGTACTTC	CASNTLREVQETQYF
16	TRBV4-2	TRBJ2-1	-	-	TGTGCCAGCAGCCTTGTCGGCGGGACTCCTTACAATGAGCAGTTCTTC	CASSLVGGTPYNEQFF
13	TRBV28	TRBJ2-7	TRBD1	-	TGTGCCAGCAGTCCCGACAGGGAAAACGAGCAGTACTTC	CASSPDRENEQYF
14	TRBV6-5	TRBJ2-6	-	few	TGTGCCTGTAGTAGGGGCTCTGGGGCCAACGTCCTGACTTTC	CACSRGSGANVLTF
15	TRBV5-6	TRBJ2-7	-	few	TGTGCCAGCAGCTTGGGTGACCACCAGTCCTACGAGCAGTACTTC	CASSLGDHQSYEQYF
15	TRBV9	TRBJ1-2	TRBD1	-	TGTGCCAGCAGCGTAGAGAACAGGGGGCTATATGGCTACACCTTC	CASSVENRGLYGYTF
13	TRBV25-1	TRBJ1-2	-	once	TGTGCCGGCAGTGAACGGGGGGGCTATGGCTACACCTTC	CAGSERGGYGYTF
14	TRBV5-1	TRBJ2-3	TRBD1	few	TGCGCCAGCTGGACAGGGGGTTTCACAGATACGCAGTATTTT	CASWTGGFTDTQYF
12	TRBV11-2	TRBJ2-3	-	-	TGTGCCAGCAGCTCCTATTGGGATACGCAGTATTTT	CASSSYWDTQYF
11	TRBV12-3/TRBV12-4	TRBJ2-5	-	-	TGTGCCAGCAGGGGGACGAATGAGCAGTACTTC	CASRGTNEQYF